Listed below are T cell receptor beta chains from one sample, sequenced in a study of blood T cells in healthy people across ages. One entry per CDR3 protein, called by TCRdb with MiXCR from the 5' RACE reads. Of 1.5 million to 2 million distinct CDR3 sequences in the sample, about two fifths are singletons; the top ten hold under 30%. Sequencing was carried out using blood. These receptors came from a human donor in good health. The CDR3 runs from the conserved cysteine through the conserved F or W. The D gene is left open where the match is weak. Some rows mark clone size as missing; the rest say once, few, many or name a class of expanded clone.

>once|TRBV7-2|TRBJ2-2|TRBD2
TGTGTCAGCAGCTTCACTAGCGGGGGGGTTCTGATCGGGGAGCTGTTTTTT
CVSSFTSGGVLIGELFF
>.|TRBV6-6|TRBJ1-1|.
TGTGCCAGCAGTTACGTCCGGGACACTGAAGCTTTCTTT
CASSYVRDTEAFF
>.|TRBV5-1|TRBJ2-3|.
TGCGCCAGCAGCTTGGAGGGGGACCCTAGCACAGATACGCAGTATTTT
CASSLEGDPSTDTQYF
>.|TRBV7-2|TRBJ2-1|.
TGTGCCAGCAGCTTAGCGCTAACTATCGCCTACAATGAGCAGTTCTTC
CASSLALTIAYNEQFF
>.|TRBV6-1|TRBJ2-5|.
TGTGCCAGCACGAGCCAGGGGGGGCACTCCTATGAGCAGTACTTC
CASTSQGGHSYEQYF
>.|TRBV4-1|TRBJ1-1|.
TGCGCCAGCAGCCAAAGAAAACAGAACACTGAAGCTTTCTTT
CASSQRKQNTEAFF
>.|TRBV20-1|TRBJ2-1|TRBD2
TGCAGTGCTCGGTGGAGCGGGGAGGTTGAGCAGTTCTTC
CSARWSGEVEQFF
>few|TRBV7-8|TRBJ1-5|.
TGTGCCAGCAGCGTCTATGGGGGCAATCAGCCCCAGCATTTT
CASSVYGGNQPQHF
>.|TRBV12-3/TRBV12-4|TRBJ2-7|TRBD2
TGTGCCAGCAGTTTCACTAGCGGGGGACCCGGCTACGAGCAGTACTTC
CASSFTSGGPGYEQYF
>few|TRBV5-5|TRBJ2-3|TRBD1
TGTGCCAGCAGCCGCTACAGGACAGGGGCCGCAGATACGCAGTATTTT
CASSRYRTGAADTQYF
>few|TRBV20-1|TRBJ2-5|TRBD1
TGCAGTGCTAGACATGGGACAGGGGTTTTGGAGGCCCAGTACTTC
CSARHGTGVLEAQYF
>.|TRBV7-9|TRBJ2-3|.
TGTGCCAGCAGCCCCGTGGGGGGCACAGATACGCAGTATTTT
CASSPVGGTDTQYF
>few|TRBV20-1|TRBJ2-1|.
TGCAGTGCTAGAGTCTCTAGCAGTAGGTCCTACAATGAGCAGTTCTTC
CSARVSSSRSYNEQFF
>.|TRBV5-5|TRBJ2-7|.
TGTGCCAGCAGCAAGTGGTCCAATGAGCAGTACTTC
CASSKWSNEQYF
>few|TRBV6-1|TRBJ2-7|.
TGTGCCAGCAGTGGAGGGGAATCCTACGAGCAGTACTTC
CASSGGESYEQYF
>.|TRBV5-5|TRBJ1-1|.
TGTGCCAGCAGCTCGATACCGGGCCAGAACACTGAAGCTTTCTTT
CASSSIPGQNTEAFF
>few|TRBV4-2|TRBJ2-5|.
TGTGCCAGCAGCCCCTCTTGGGGTGGGCAAGAGACCCAGTACTTC
CASSPSWGGQETQYF
>.|TRBV20-1|TRBJ2-3|TRBD1
TGCAGTGCTAGATTCGAGGGGGCTCCCAAAGATACGCAGTATTTT
CSARFEGAPKDTQYF
>few|TRBV3-1|TRBJ2-7|TRBD1
TGTGCCAGCAGCCATCAACGGACAGGGCGATACGAGCAGTACTTC
CASSHQRTGRYEQYF
>many|TRBV20-1|TRBJ2-7|.
TGCAGTGCTAGAGACAGAAACTACGAGCAGTACTTC
CSARDRNYEQYF
>few|TRBV20-1|TRBJ1-1|.
TGCAGTGCTGCACCCCCGACTGCGGGAGCTTTCTTT
CSAAPPTAGAFF
>.|TRBV7-2|TRBJ2-1|TRBD2
TGTGCCAGCAGCTCTCGGGGGGGCTTTGACAATGAGCAGTTCTTC
CASSSRGGFDNEQFF
>.|TRBV19|TRBJ1-2|.
TGTGCCAGTAGTACCGCCGGAGAGTATAACTATGGCTACACCTTC
CASSTAGEYNYGYTF
>few|TRBV6-2/TRBV6-3|TRBJ2-2|.
TGTGCCAGCAGTAGCAGATTCAGGGTTATCGCGAACACCGGGGGGCTGTTTTTT
CASSSRFRVIANTGGLFF
>few|TRBV6-2/TRBV6-3|TRBJ2-4|.
TGTGCCAGCGGGGTAACAAGCATTCAGTACTTC
CASGVTSIQYF
>.|TRBV24-1|TRBJ2-1|.
TGTGCCACTACGTCCGTGGGTCAGGGGGGCGTAAATGAGCAGTTCTTC
CATTSVGQGGVNEQFF
>.|TRBV15|TRBJ2-1|.
TGTGCCACCAGCAGAGAACCCCAGGGGATTGAGCAGTTCTTC
CATSREPQGIEQFF
>.|TRBV7-3|TRBJ1-2|TRBD1
TGTGCCAGCAGTCTAGACCGGGACAGGGAAGATGGGGGCTACACCTTC
CASSLDRDREDGGYTF
>.|TRBV9|TRBJ1-5|.
TGTGCCAGCAGCGTCGGCGGGGACTTCAATCAGCCCCAGCATTTT
CASSVGGDFNQPQHF
>.|TRBV7-2|TRBJ1-2|.
TGTGCCAGCAGCCCGCGATCCGGGATCAACTATGGCTACACCTTC
CASSPRSGINYGYTF
>.|TRBV7-9|TRBJ2-3|TRBD2
TGTGCCAGCAGCCGGGGGGGATTTAGCACAGATACGCAGTATTTT
CASSRGGFSTDTQYF
>few|TRBV4-3|TRBJ2-3|.
TGCGCCAGCAGAGAATCTTGGGGGAGCACAGATACGCAGTATTTT
CASRESWGSTDTQYF
>many|TRBV6-2/TRBV6-3|TRBJ1-5|.
TGTGCCAGCAGCCGGCGCGGTCAGCCCCAGCATTTT
CASSRRGQPQHF
>few|TRBV11-3|TRBJ2-1|TRBD1
TGTGCCAGCAGCTCGCCTTGGGACAGAATGAACAATGAGCAGTTCTTC
CASSSPWDRMNNEQFF
>.|TRBV4-2|TRBJ2-1|.
TGTGCCAGCAGCCAAGAAGGAAGGGATGAGCAGTTCTTC
CASSQEGRDEQFF
>.|TRBV12-3/TRBV12-4|TRBJ1-5|.
TGTGCCAGCAGTCACAGGGCGGATCAGCCCCAGCATTTT
CASSHRADQPQHF
>few|TRBV20-1|TRBJ2-1|.
TGCAGTGCTAGTCCCGATGGACAGGCCGGGGGTAACAAGTTCTTC
CSASPDGQAGGNKFF
>.|TRBV3-1|TRBJ2-5|.
TGTGCCAGCAGCCAAGTTACGGGGTTGATGGGAGAGACCCAGTACTTC
CASSQVTGLMGETQYF
>.|TRBV12-3/TRBV12-4|TRBJ1-1|.
TGTGCCAGCAGTCCTACGGGCAGGGCCGGGAGCGCTGAAGCTTTCTTT
CASSPTGRAGSAEAFF
>.|TRBV12-3/TRBV12-4|TRBJ2-2|TRBD2
TGTGCCAGCAGTGGGGGGACTAGCAAATCCGGGGAGCTGTTTTTT
CASSGGTSKSGELFF
>few|TRBV14|TRBJ1-4|TRBD1
TGTGCCAGCAGCCGGGACAGGGGGCGAGTTAATGAAAAACTGTTTTTT
CASSRDRGRVNEKLFF
>many|TRBV29-1|TRBJ2-5|.
TGCAGCGTTGTCTACAGGAGGGAGACCCAGTACTTC
CSVVYRRETQYF
>.|TRBV5-1|TRBJ2-1|TRBD1
TGCGCCAGCAGCTCCGATCCGTCCGGGACAGGGAACAATGAGCAGTTCTTC
CASSSDPSGTGNNEQFF
>.|TRBV12-3/TRBV12-4|TRBJ2-3|TRBD1
TGTGCCAGCAGCCGGAGACAGGGGGTATCAGATACGCAGTATTTT
CASSRRQGVSDTQYF
>few|TRBV15|TRBJ1-6|.
TGTGCCACCAGCACCGGCGACGCCAATTCACCCCTCCACTTT
CATSTGDANSPLHF
>.|TRBV7-2|TRBJ2-1|TRBD2
TGTGCCAGCAGCTTCTCGAGGACTAGTCTCAATGAGCAGTTCTTC
CASSFSRTSLNEQFF
>few|TRBV11-1|TRBJ2-7|.
TGTGCCAGCAGCTTCGAGTTTGGTTACGAGCAGTACTTC
CASSFEFGYEQYF
>few|TRBV15|TRBJ1-1|.
TGTGCCACCAGCACCCACAGATATGAAGCTTTCTTT
CATSTHRYEAFF
>few|TRBV29-1|TRBJ1-1|.
TGCAGCGTTGAATTGTGGGGGGAGAACACTGAAGCTTTCTTT
CSVELWGENTEAFF
>few|TRBV28|TRBJ2-7|TRBD1
TGTGCCAGCAGGGGACCGGGACAGCATTATAGGTACGAGCAGTACTTC
CASRGPGQHYRYEQYF
>.|TRBV27|TRBJ1-5|.
TGTGCCAGCAGTTTAACGTCCCAGCCTAATCAGCCCCAGCATTTT
CASSLTSQPNQPQHF
>.|TRBV4-3|TRBJ2-7|TRBD2
TGCGCCAGCAGCCAAGATATTCTAGCGGGGGGGGACAATGAGCAGTACTTC
CASSQDILAGGDNEQYF
>.|TRBV2|TRBJ2-5|.
TGTGCCAGCACGGGACTCAGTGGGACCCAGTACTTC
CASTGLSGTQYF
>few|TRBV29-1|TRBJ1-1|TRBD1
TGCAGCGCGCTCCACAGGGGGTCAAACACTGAAGCTTTCTTT
CSALHRGSNTEAFF
>few|TRBV2|TRBJ2-5|.
TGTGCCAGCTCCGGCGGAATGCAAGAGACCCAGTACTTC
CASSGGMQETQYF
>.|TRBV4-3|TRBJ2-1|.
TGCGCCAGCAGCCAGTGCATGGGTCGTCAGTTCTTC
CASSQCMGRQFF
>few|TRBV27|TRBJ2-4|TRBD1
TGTGCCAGCAGTTTATCCAGGGGGCCGGACATTCAGTACTTC
CASSLSRGPDIQYF
>.|TRBV7-8|TRBJ2-1|TRBD1
TGTGCCAGCAGCTTAGAGGGGACAGTGGTGGATGAGCAGTTCTTC
CASSLEGTVVDEQFF